This entry lists 2 T cell receptor beta chains sequenced from one sample in a study of T cells in localized non-small cell lung cancer. The protocol was immunoSEQ multiplex PCR, while the TCRdb copy is restricted to in-frame clones and leaves out a portion. The repertoire holds approximately 54,000 clones, with 70% to 90% as singletons. The source material was peripheral blood, sampled before any cancer treatment. These receptors all stem from a woman between 35 and 75 years old with stage I lung adenocarcinoma.

The chain couples TRBV10-3 to TRBJ2-5; 9 bases align to TRBD1. This CDR3 contains 14 residues. Trimming removed 4 bases from V and 6 bases from J; junction bases left unmatched: 6. The germline gives CDR1 ENHRY, CDR2 SYGVKD. The CDR3 protein is CAISGGDREKTQYF. The CDR3 coding sequence is TGTGCCATCAGTGGGGGGGACAGGGAAAAGACCCAGTACTTC.

The chain recombines TRBV28 with TRBJ2-7; D may be TRBD1 (6 bases). Looked up from germline, CDR1 is MDHEN and CDR2 is SYDVKM. V gave up 2 bases and J gave up 0 bases, with 8 bases separating them. The CDR3 length is 14 residues. The CDR3 DNA reads TGTGCCAGCAGTTTACAGGGGAGCTCCTACGAGCAGTACTTC. Translated: CASSLQGSSYEQYF.